The source of this T cell receptor beta chain is a study of read filtering for tumor transcriptome and immune sequencing. The library was built from around 400 ng RNA with molecular barcoded adaptors for alpha/delta and beta/gamma chains. TCRdb analysed the reads with MiXCR anew, one entry per CDR3 protein. The sample contains more than 55,000 distinct CDR3 sequences, 20% to 25% of which appear only once. This clonotype has a handful of counts. The length of the CDR3 is 13 residues. Trimming removed 0 bases at V and 4 bases at J, with 7 bases between. Germline V gene lookup returns CDR1 SGHNT and CDR2 YYREEE (reference sequence).

This chain joins TRBV5-4 and TRBJ1-2; D unclear. The receptor's source is a donor aged 40 or over with multiple myeloma. Sequencing was done on a sample of a population of CD138-negative cells sorted from bone marrow. The chain's CDR3 is CASSLDSSYGYTF. CDR3 bases: TGTGCCAGCAGCTTGGACAGTTCCTATGGCTACACCTTC.